One and the same sample provided the 20 T cell receptor beta chains below, sequenced in a study of vaccination and CD4 T cells after COVID-19. These receptors have no known antigen. Treatment given: roughly 10-day PBMC culture with coronavirus spike peptide pools or control peptides (ViraFEST assay). Researchers collected the unexposed donor's CD4+ T cells before the COVID-19 pandemic (2011-2018). Once obtained from cultured CD4+ T cells, the DNA was sequenced using the Oncomine TCR Beta short-read assay. TCRdb processed the PCR reads anew with MiXCR; each CDR3 protein has one entry. The sample gives roughly 8,100 distinct CDR3 sequences, about 45% of which show up once; under 25% is in the top ten. Source material: CD4+ T cells from blood, cultured in vitro. These receptor sequences come from a human donor in good health.

CDR3 loop: CASSYGGSDTQYF. CDR3 in DNA: TGTGCCAGCAGTTACGGCGGGTCAGATACGCAGTATTTT. The chain recombines TRBV6-5 with TRBJ2-3, with a possible D match to TRBD2 (5 bases). Germline CDR1 reads MNHEY; CDR2 reads SVGAGI. This CDR3 is 13 amino acids long. V was cut by 2 bases and J by 4 bases, with 7 bases left in between.

The J gene is TRBJ2-7, the V gene TRBV6-2 or TRBV6-3, with 10 bases that match TRBD2. Germline-derived CDR1 and CDR2 are MNHEY and SVGEGT. J was trimmed by 2 bases and V by 4 bases; bases with no gene match: 8. This CDR3 is 16 amino acids long. CDR3 loop: CASSFQTSGYPYEQYF. The CDR3 bases are TGTGCCAGCAGTTTCCAGACTAGCGGGTACCCCTACGAGCAGTACTTC.

This clonotype was seen a few times. This chain connects TRBV10-1 to TRBJ2-2, with D possibly matching TRBD1 (5 bases). CDR1 and CDR2 (germline): WNHNN, SYGVQD (reference sequence). V lost 2 bases and J lost 2, with 15 bases in between. This CDR3 comprises 17 residues. The CDR3 DNA reads as TGCGCCAGCAGTGAGGTCGGGCAGGGTCTTAACACCGGGGAGCTGTTTTTT. Translation gives CASSEVGQGLNTGELFF.

The chain employs TRBV7-2 and TRBJ2-1, with D perhaps TRBD2 (6 bases). The CDR3 has 16 residues. V was pared by 5 bases and J by 5 bases, with 19 bases between. Per the germline V gene, CDR1 is SGHTA and CDR2 is FQGNSA. Written as DNA, the CDR3 is TGTGCCAGCAGCCGAGGGTGGGGGAGGTTAGACAATGAGCAGTTCTTC. Protein sequence: CASSRGWGRLDNEQFF. The whole variable domain, remainder taken from reference TRBV7-2 and TRBJ2-1, is GAGVSQSPSNKVTEKGKDVELRCDPISGHTALYWYRQSLGQGLEFLIYFQGNSAPDKSGLPSDRFSAERTGGSVSTLTIQRTQQEDSAVYLCASSRGWGRLDNEQFFGPGTRLTVL.

The V gene is TRBV6-1, the J gene TRBJ2-3; no definite D call. V shed 6 bases and J shed 4 bases, with 5 bases lying between them. There are 11 residues in the CDR3. CDR1 is MNHNS, CDR2 SASEGT, per germline. CDR3 in DNA: TGTGCCAGCAGAGGTCCAGATACGCAGTATTTT. Amino acid sequence: CASRGPDTQYF.

The sample holds a few counts of this clonotype. The J gene is TRBJ1-5, the V gene TRBV20-1; the D is unclear. Deletions cut 6 bases from V and 0 bases from J, with 12 bases between. Germline CDR1 is DFQATT and CDR2 is SNEGSKA (reference sequence). The CDR3 is 14 residues long. The CDR3: CSALGPDSNQPQHF. The CDR3 DNA reads TGCAGTGCGCTAGGGCCGGATAGCAATCAGCCCCAGCATTTT.

The chain joins TRBV5-4 to TRBJ2-7; D remains unclear. Germline V gene data show CDR1 as SGHNT and CDR2 as YYREEE (reference sequence). Trimming stripped 0 bases from V and 0 bases from J, with 7 bases between. The CDR3 consists of 14 residues. DNA of the CDR3: TGTGCCAGCAGCTTGGTGACGGACTCCTACGAGCAGTACTTC. It codes for CASSLVTDSYEQYF.

The chain recombines TRBV28 with TRBJ1-1, with D perhaps TRBD1 (6 bases). Germline CDR1 and CDR2: MDHEN and SYDVKM. This CDR3 contains 13 residues. Trimming removed 11 bases at V and 2 bases at J, with 15 bases between. Here the CDR3 reads CAGAGQLNTEAFF. In DNA form, the CDR3 reads TGTGCCGGGGCCGGACAGCTCAACACTGAAGCTTTCTTT.

V gene TRBV7-9 combines with J gene TRBJ2-7, with D tentatively TRBD1 or TRBD2 (5 bases each). Germline CDR1 SEHNR, CDR2 FQNEAQ (reference sequence). The V end lost 5 bases, the J end lost 2 bases, and 13 bases lay between the germline ends. This CDR3 comprises 14 residues. The DNA of the CDR3 is TGTGCCAGCAGCCTACGGGACGGACCCTACGAGCAGTACTTC. As protein: CASSLRDGPYEQYF.

This clonotype was found a few times. The chain recombines TRBV7-9 with TRBJ1-2; TRBD1 matches 10 bases. The CDR3 consists of 14 residues. Germline assignment: CDR1 SEHNR and CDR2 FQNEAQ (reference sequence). V was pared by 5 bases and J by 7 bases, with 7 bases of the junction left unmatched. The CDR3 sequence is CASSPGQGVFGYTF. DNA of the CDR3: TGTGCCAGCAGCCCAGGACAGGGGGTTTTTGGCTACACCTTC.

The chain is built from TRBV7-9 and TRBJ2-3, with a tentative D call TRBD1 (5 bases). Germline CDR1 SEHNR, CDR2 FQNEAQ (reference sequence). This CDR3 contains 14 residues. The V end lost 6 bases, the J end lost 4 bases, and 14 bases lay between the germline ends. The DNA of the CDR3 is TGTGCCAGCAGTCCGACCGCGACAGCAGATACGCAGTATTTT. It codes for CASSPTATADTQYF.

The chain joins TRBV5-4 to TRBJ1-1; TRBD1 might be the D (5 bases). Germline V gene data show CDR1 as SGHNT and CDR2 as YYREEE (reference sequence). V was pared by 5 bases and J by 0 bases, with 11 bases between. The CDR3 runs 14 residues. CDR3 residues: CASRYGTLNTEAFF. The CDR3 bases are TGTGCCAGCAGGTACGGGACCCTGAACACTGAAGCTTTCTTT.

The rearrangement links TRBV11-2 to TRBJ1-1, with D maybe TRBD1 (5 bases). Trimming shortened V by 2 bases and J by 9 bases, and 10 bases separated the two germline ends. Looked up from germline, CDR1 is SGHAT and CDR2 is FQNNGV. CDR3 length: 12 amino acids. The CDR3 DNA is TGTGCCAGCAGCTTACAGGGAATGAAAGCTTTCTTT. This encodes CASSLQGMKAFF.

V gene TRBV30 combines with J gene TRBJ1-1; 10 nucleotides align to TRBD1. V was pared by 1 base and J by 4 bases, with 3 bases of the junction left unmatched. Per the germline V gene, CDR1 is GTSNPN and CDR2 is SVGIG (reference sequence). The CDR3 loop spans 14 amino acids. The CDR3 spells CAWSARTGGTEAFF. Written as DNA, the CDR3 is TGTGCCTGGAGTGCCCGGACAGGGGGCACTGAAGCTTTCTTT.

V is TRBV3-1 and J is TRBJ1-6; 9 bases are shared with TRBD1. The V gene's germline CDR1 is LGHDT and CDR2 YNNKEL (reference sequence). The V gene end was trimmed by 5 bases and the J gene end by 10 bases; junction bases not matched to a gene: 9. CDR3 length: 15 amino acids. DNA of the CDR3: TGTGCCAGCAGCTCCGGGACAGGGACGAACTCACCCCTCCACTTT. This translates into CASSSGTGTNSPLHF. The full variable domain, with the rest looked up from reference TRBV3-1 and TRBJ1-6, is DTAVSQTPKYLVTQMGNDKSIKCEQNLGHDTMYWYKQDSKKFLKIMFSYNNKELIINETVPNRFSPKSPDKAHLNLHINSLELGDSAVYFCASSSGTGTNSPLHFGNGTRLTVT.

This clonotype was observed a few times. This chain connects TRBV11-3 to TRBJ2-5; 8 nucleotides line up with TRBD2. The germline V gene has CDR1 SGHNT and CDR2 YENEEA. This CDR3 region has 18 residues. Trimming at V came to 1 base and at J to 1 base, leaving 11 bases not matched to a gene. CDR3 in amino acids: CASSLGTDPTSAQETQYF. The CDR3, as DNA: TGTGCCAGCAGCTTAGGTACCGACCCGACTAGCGCCCAAGAGACCCAGTACTTC.

The chain uses TRBV4-1 and TRBJ1-1; TRBD1 agrees at 8 bases. The CDR3 is 14 amino acids. Germline values: CDR1 MGHRA, CDR2 YSYEKL. Unmatched junction bases numbered 5, after V lost 0 bases and J lost 8 bases. The CDR3 DNA follows: TGCGCCAGCAGCCAAGAGGACAGGGCAAACGAAGCTTTCTTT. It translates to CASSQEDRANEAFF.

The V gene is TRBV4-1, the J gene TRBJ1-1; TRBD1 might be the D (5 bases). CDR1 and CDR2 (germline): MGHRA, YSYEKL. The length of the CDR3 is 14 residues. V was cut by 0 bases and J by 7 bases, with 12 bases left in between. The CDR3 sequence is CASSQDPTRGEAFF. CDR3 nucleotide sequence: TGCGCCAGCAGCCAAGATCCGACAAGGGGTGAAGCTTTCTTT.

A few counts support this clonotype. The chain has TRBV6-1 and TRBJ1-1; the D gene is possibly TRBD1 (6 bases). This CDR3 is 16 amino acids long. The V end was cut by 5 bases, the J end by 3 bases, with 19 bases between. CDR1 and CDR2 from the germline V gene are MNHNS and SASEGT. For the CDR3, the DNA is TGTGCCAGCAGTCCTTGGACAGCCATATCAGACACTGAAGCTTTCTTT. It specifies CASSPWTAISDTEAFF.

This clonotype has just a few counts. V gene TRBV7-2 combines with J gene TRBJ1-5; no firm D call. CDR3 length: 16 amino acids. Per the germline V gene, CDR1 is SGHTA and CDR2 is FQGNSA. V was shortened by 1 base and J by 4 bases, with 14 bases between the two germline ends. CDR3 DNA sequence: TGTGCCAGCAGCTTAGGGTCTGGCTGGGCGAATCAGCCCCAGCATTTT. This codes for CASSLGSGWANQPQHF. The full variable domain, rest sourced from reference TRBV7-2 and TRBJ1-5, is GAGVSQSPSNKVTEKGKDVELRCDPISGHTALYWYRQSLGQGLEFLIYFQGNSAPDKSGLPSDRFSAERTGGSVSTLTIQRTQQEDSAVYLCASSLGSGWANQPQHFGDGTRLSIL.